This T cell receptor beta chain came from a study of T cells after yellow fever vaccination (dated by TCRdb to between 2018 and 2021). For context, the study as a whole: Libraries from fractions with low cell numbers were prepared with the SMART-Seq v4 Ultra Low Input RNA kit. To track T-cell clones before and after primary and booster YFV17D yellow fever vaccination, bulk TCR alpha and beta repertoires were sequenced longitudinally. Two healthy male donors made up the cohort, one aged 18 to 30 years and the other aged 30 to 40 years. Blood was drawn at multiple timepoints before and after primary and secondary immunization, with bulk PBMC replicates and cell subsets isolated.

The treatment or condition label here, explained by the study, means: live attenuated yellow fever vaccine strain. Two biological replicates of bulk PBMCs were collected at each blood-draw timepoint. PBMCs were isolated from peripheral blood using a standard Ficoll-Paque protocol. RNA was extracted with TriZol from bulk PBMCs, CD4 and CD8 fractions, and dextramer-positive and dextramer-negative fractions. Synthesis of TCR cDNA relied on 5'RACE template switching, a step that introduced a universal primer site along with unique molecular identifiers. Priming of cDNA synthesis was performed from both the TCR alpha and TCR beta constant segments. Libraries were amplified in two PCR steps, with sample barcodes and sequencing adapters added in the second step. Libraries were sequenced on Illumina HiSeq 2500 (2x100 bp) or NovaSeq (2x150 bp). As for the original processing: MIGEC was used to demultiplex reads and collapse the reads into UMI consensus sequences, and MiXCR was used for V(D)J alignment. Vaccine-responding clonotypes were identified with edgeR using replicate PBMC samples, with FDR below 0.01 and a log2 fold change above 5 up to day 15 being required. CD4 or CD8 identity was assigned to each bulk clonotype according to whether the clonotype was present at higher abundance in the sequenced CD4 repertoire or the sequenced CD8 repertoire. The public reads were reprocessed in TCRdb via fastp at Q25 and MiXCR, keeping in-frame beta chains. Each CDR3 protein appears once, grouped with its most common genes and DNA. These V and J calls rely on TCRdb rather than the paper's analysis. This sample has 400,000 to 650,000 distinct CDR3 sequences in its table, and around a fifth of those were observed once. The ten largest account for roughly a sixth of the sample.

Summary of the overall study and its limitations: A small fraction of clonotypes showed up in both the CD4 and CD8 compartments, probably as a result of convergent recombination. Computational filtering was needed because FACS-sorted repertoires could contain abundant contaminating clonotypes from the bulk population. Most clones expanded after primary vaccination (almost 97% of CD4 and 70% to 90% of CD8) were re-detected after the booster, suggesting that broad memory maintenance occurred. Only two donors were included in the study, so the extent to which the findings can be generalized is limited. Compared with the primary T-cell response, the secondary T-cell response was weaker but faster, peaking on day 5 rather than day 15.

This clonotype was seen only a few times. What this receptor recognizes is not known. Sequence at one end of the junction differs from germline and may be a read error. The source material was PBMCs, sampled about 20 days after the first yellow fever vaccination. The clonotype was recovered from a man between 18 and 35 years old who received the YFV17D yellow fever vaccine.

The CDR3 here reads CASSVQGYTEPFF. The nucleotides are TGTGCCAGCAGCGTACAGGGATACACTGAACCTTTCTTT. The chain was built from TRBV7-2 and TRBJ1-1; TRBD1 could be the D gene, as 6 bases match. The CDR3 numbers 13 residues from cysteine through phenylalanine. Only CDR3 DNA remains: 39 bases, in frame from the first base. Looking up the germline V gene yields CDR1 SGHTA and CDR2 FQGNSA.